One and the same sample provided the 32 T cell receptor beta chains below, sequenced in a study of blood T cell repertoires in COVID-19 (dated by TCRdb to the early 2020s). The protocol used for the library was the immunoSEQ multiplex PCR assay. TCRdb stores this immuneACCESS table with in-frame sequences only. Part of the clones is absent; in the studies checked, under half of the shortfall reflects unresolved V genes, and no reason is known for the rest. Here the sample has about 390,000 clones; more than 70% occur a single time. 2.3% of the sample lies in the top ten. The sample comprised peripheral blood. These receptors were obtained from a woman in her sixties or seventies with COVID-19, enrolled during active disease.

V is TRBV2 and J is TRBJ2-7, with D maybe TRBD1 (7 bases). Trimming left V 7 bases short and J 5 bases short, with 21 bases between. There are 15 residues in the CDR3. The germline V gene has CDR1 SNHLY and CDR2 FYNNEI. CDR3 nucleotide sequence: TGTGCCAGCACCGAGGAGGGGGCTAACTGGGACGAGCAGTACTTC. This translates into CASTEEGANWDEQYF.

The V call is TRBV3-1 (or the pseudogene TRBV3-2), the J call TRBJ1-1; 7 nucleotides match TRBD1. V lost 1 base, J lost 1 base, and 12 bases stayed unmatched. This CDR3 contains 18 residues. Germline lookup yields CDR1 LGHDT and CDR2 YNNKEL (reference sequence). The CDR3 loop is CASSQGRTGRIWNTEAFF. DNA for the CDR3: TGTGCCAGCAGCCAAGGCCGGACAGGACGTATATGGAACACTGAAGCTTTCTTT.

The sample holds a few counts of this clone. V is TRBV5-1 and J is TRBJ1-2; D remains unclear. Germline CDR1 reads SGHRS; CDR2 reads YFSETQ. CDR3 size: 13 residues. Trimming shortened V by 2 bases and J by 4 bases, and 9 bases separated the two germline ends. The DNA of the CDR3 is TGCGCCAGCAGCTTCGACATGAGCTATGGCTACACCTTC. Amino acid sequence: CASSFDMSYGYTF.

This clone occurred many times. The chain links TRBV7-3 to TRBJ1-1; possible D gene TRBD1, 6 bases. The length of the CDR3 is 15 residues. Germline V gene sequence: CDR1 SGHTA, CDR2 FQGTGA. The V and J ends lost 2 bases and 6 bases respectively, with 16 bases between them. CDR3 in amino acids: CASSLLSGANAEAFF. The CDR3 DNA sequence: TGTGCCAGCAGCTTATTATCAGGGGCTAACGCTGAAGCTTTCTTT. Full variable domain (outside the CDR3, taken from reference TRBV7-3 and TRBJ1-1): GAGVSQTPSNKVTEKGKYVELRCDPISGHTALYWYRQSLGQGPEFLIYFQGTGAADDSGLPNDRFFAVRPEGSVSTLKIQRTERGDSAVYLCASSLLSGANAEAFFGQGTRLTVV.

DNA of the CDR3: TGTGCCAGCAGCCATTATGACAGGGAGAGTCAGCCCCAGCATTTT. Its protein is CASSHYDRESQPQHF. The chain combines TRBV7-3 with TRBJ1-5, with 7 bases identical to TRBD1. V lost 5 bases and J lost 6; bases outside the gene matches: 10. The CDR3 runs to 15 residues. Germline V lookup: CDR1 SGHTA, CDR2 FQGTGA.

This clone was counted once. The chain uses TRBV5-5 and TRBJ2-1; 16 nucleotides agree with TRBD2. V lost 3 bases, J lost 2 bases, and 2 bases stayed unmatched. The CDR3 is 17 amino acids. The germline V gene has CDR1 SGHKS and CDR2 YYEKEE (reference sequence). The CDR3 sequence: CASSSGTSGGAYNEQFF. The CDR3 nucleotides read TGTGCCAGCAGCTCCGGGACTAGCGGGGGGGCCTACAATGAGCAGTTCTTC.

This chain joins TRBV5-1 and TRBJ2-2; D is ambiguous. Trimming pared 5 bases from V and 3 bases from J, leaving 5 bases between. Germline V gene data show CDR1 as SGHRS and CDR2 as YFSETQ. The CDR3 consists of 12 residues. The CDR3 reads CASRQDTGELFF. CDR3 DNA sequence: TGCGCCAGCAGGCAGGACACCGGGGAGCTGTTTTTT.

The V and J genes are TRBV7-3 and TRBJ2-5, with D possibly being TRBD1 (6 bases). Germline V gene sequence: CDR1 SGHTA, CDR2 FQGTGA. Trimming pared 5 bases from V and 5 bases from J, leaving 15 bases between. This CDR3 is 14 amino acids long. CDR3 region: CASSLSRGSETQYF. CDR3 coding DNA: TGTGCCAGCAGCCTAAGCAGGGGTAGCGAGACCCAGTACTTC.

The CDR3 DNA reads as TGTGCCACCAGCAGAGAACAGGGCTCCTATGGCTACACCTTC. This gives the protein CATSREQGSYGYTF. This chain uses TRBV15 with TRBJ1-2; a possible D gene is TRBD1 (6 bases). This CDR3 comprises 14 residues. The V gene's germline CDR1 is LNHNV and CDR2 YYDKDF (reference sequence). Trimming took off 0 bases at V and 4 bases at J, with 9 bases between the two ends.

The rearrangement joins TRBV24-1 to TRBJ2-1; TRBD2 aligns across 9 bases. The V segment lost 9 bases and the J segment 12 bases; nucleotides outside the gene matches: 11. Germline-derived CDR1 and CDR2 are KGHDR and SFDVKD. The CDR3 consists of 13 residues. The DNA of the CDR3 is TGTGCCACCTCCAGATTCGGGACTAGCAGGCAGTTCTTC. Encoded protein: CATSRFGTSRQFF.

This sequence joins TRBV5-1 and TRBJ1-4; no firm D call. The CDR3 consists of 14 residues. The V gene lost 6 bases and the J gene lost 4 bases, with 13 bases spanning the gap. CDR1 is SGHRS and CDR2 is YFSETQ in the germline V gene. For the CDR3, the DNA is TGCGCCAGCACCTCCAACGCGTATAATGAAAAACTGTTTTTT. Its translation: CASTSNAYNEKLFF.

CDR3 sequence: CASSSRGYNEQFF. The DNA of the CDR3 is TGTGCCAGCAGCTCCCGGGGGTACAATGAGCAGTTCTTC. The chain combines TRBV5-4 with TRBJ2-1; TRBD2 is a possible D gene (6 bases). Germline CDR1 SGHNT, CDR2 YYREEE (reference sequence). The CDR3 contains 13 residues. Trimming stripped 3 bases from V and 4 bases from J, with 8 bases between.

This chain joins TRBV19 and TRBJ1-2, with 8 bases that match TRBD1. Trimming cost V 5 bases and J 2 bases; bases outside gene matches: 7. Germline lookup yields CDR1 LNHDA and CDR2 SQIVND (reference sequence). This CDR3 region has 15 residues. The CDR3 DNA follows: TGTGCCAGTAGTTTTCCCGGACAGGGAAACTATGGCTACACCTTC. Translated: CASSFPGQGNYGYTF.

The chain has TRBV14 and TRBJ2-7; tentative D call: TRBD2 (5 bases). Between the trimmed V and J ends, which lost 3 bases and 6 bases, there was a span of 21 bases. Germline CDR1 and CDR2: SGHDN and FVKESK. The CDR3 contains 16 residues. CDR3 sequence reads: CASSHRLSRGTGEQYF. The CDR3 nucleotides read TGTGCCAGCAGCCACCGGCTCAGTCGGGGAACTGGCGAGCAGTACTTC.

This chain connects TRBV30 to TRBJ1-3; D gene ambiguous. The CDR3 covers 11 residues. Per germline, CDR1 GTSNPN and CDR2 SVGIG (reference sequence). V was trimmed by 5 bases and J by 9 bases, leaving 11 bases between them. CDR3 in amino acids: CAWSRRRTIYF. CDR3 DNA: TGTGCCTGGTCCAGGAGGCGCACCATATATTTT.

This clone was detected only once. V is TRBV11-2 and J is TRBJ1-6; 7 positions agree with TRBD1. Per the germline V gene, CDR1 is SGHAT and CDR2 is FQNNGV. After removal of 5 bases from V and 9 bases from J, the junction contained 10 bases not matched to a gene. The CDR3 contains 15 residues. For the CDR3, the DNA is TGTGCCAGCAGCCTCGGAGGGGGCTGGGGTTCACCCCTCCACTTT. Translating it yields CASSLGGGWGSPLHF. The full variable domain, its missing parts supplied by reference TRBV11-2 and TRBJ1-6, is EAGVAQSPRYKIIEKRQSVAFWCNPISGHATLYWYQQILGQGPKLLIQFQNNGVVDDSQLPKDRFSAERLKGVDSTLKIQPAKLEDSAVYLCASSLGGGWGSPLHFGNGTRLTVT.

The J gene is TRBJ2-7, the V gene TRBV20-1; TRBD1 matches at 9 bases. After removal of 5 bases from V and 9 bases from J, the junction contained 5 bases not matched to a gene. This CDR3 has 11 residues. CDR1 DFQATT and CDR2 SNEGSKA come from the germline V gene (reference sequence). CDR3 DNA: TGCAGTGCTGGGGGACAGGGTGGGCAGTACTTC. Its translation is CSAGGQGGQYF.

The chain couples TRBV9 to TRBJ2-1, with TRBD1 identical over 11 bases. The V segment lost 3 bases and the J segment 7 bases; nucleotides outside the gene matches: 12. Germline CDR1 reads SGDLS; CDR2 reads YYNGEE. The CDR3 consists of 17 residues. The CDR3 region has the DNA TGTGCCAGCAGCGACGCCAGGGACAGGGGGTTTTTAAATGAGCAGTTCTTC. Amino acids: CASSDARDRGFLNEQFF.

The chain joins TRBV30 to TRBJ1-2; D remains unclear. CDR3 length: 11 amino acids. V was shortened by 2 bases and J by 8 bases, with 9 bases between the two germline ends. The germline gives CDR1 GTSNPN, CDR2 SVGIG (reference sequence). The CDR3 is CAWSQREGYTF. The DNA for the CDR3 is TGTGCCTGGAGTCAGAGGGAGGGCTACACCTTC.

This chain joins TRBV2 and TRBJ2-7; TRBD1 matches 11 bases. Trimming took 6 bases from V and 2 from J; bases not matched to a gene: 6. Germline loops: CDR1 SNHLY, CDR2 FYNNEI. The CDR3 contains 15 residues. The CDR3 sequence: CASRNPGQGAYEQYF. The CDR3 bases are TGTGCCAGCAGAAATCCGGGACAGGGGGCCTACGAGCAGTACTTC.

CDR3: CASSMRQRETQYF. CDR3 in DNA: TGTGCCAGTAGTATGAGGCAGCGAGAGACCCAGTACTTC. V and J are TRBV19 and TRBJ2-5, with D unresolved. V was trimmed by 3 bases and J by 4 bases, leaving 9 bases between them. CDR1 is LNHDA, CDR2 SQIVND, per germline (reference sequence). This CDR3 has 13 amino acids. Variable domain in full (rest from reference TRBV19 and TRBJ2-5): DGGITQSPKYLFRKEGQNVTLSCEQNLNHDAMYWYRQDPGQGLRLIYYSQIVNDFQKGDIAEGYSVSREKKESFPLTVTSAQKNPTAFYLCASSMRQRETQYFGPGTRLLVL.

This chain links TRBV7-2 with TRBJ2-2, with 11 bases identical to TRBD2. Germline values: CDR1 SGHTA, CDR2 FQGNSA. V lost 4 bases, J lost 6 bases, and 4 bases stayed unmatched. The CDR3 extends over 15 amino acids. In DNA, the CDR3 is TGTGCCAGCAGCTCCCGACTAGCGGGGTCCGGGGAGCTGTTTTTT. Its translation: CASSSRLAGSGELFF.

V gene TRBV19 combines with J gene TRBJ2-7, with D maybe TRBD2 (6 bases). There are 15 residues in the CDR3. Deletions cut 5 bases from V and 0 bases from J, with 14 bases between. Germline V gene lookup returns CDR1 LNHDA and CDR2 SQIVND (reference sequence). The CDR3 is CASSFGRGSSYEQYF. The CDR3 region has the DNA TGTGCCAGTAGTTTCGGTCGGGGGAGCTCCTACGAGCAGTACTTC.

About this clone: Other DNA sequences in this specimen translate into the identical CDR3. The chain uses TRBV7-2 and TRBJ1-2; D remains ambiguous. V lost 4 bases and J lost 2, with 8 bases in between. The CDR3 sequence is 13 residues long. CDR1 is SGHTA and CDR2 is FQGNSA in the germline V gene. The DNA of the CDR3 is TGTGCCAGCAGCTCCGGAGTGAACTATGGCTACACCTTC. Encoded protein: CASSSGVNYGYTF. Based on the CDR3 plus reference TRBV7-2 and TRBJ1-2, the full variable domain is GAGVSQSPSNKVTEKGKDVELRCDPISGHTALYWYRQSLGQGLEFLIYFQGNSAPDKSGLPSDRFSAERTGGSVSTLTIQRTQQEDSAVYLCASSSGVNYGYTFGSGTRLTVV.

The chain recombines TRBV28 with TRBJ2-7, with 7 positions matching TRBD2. This CDR3 has 15 residues. Germline V CDR1 and CDR2: MDHEN, SYDVKM. Trimming removed 3 bases from V and 3 bases from J; junction bases left unmatched: 8. CDR3 amino acids: CASSFGPSGRYEQYF. The DNA for the CDR3 is TGTGCCAGCAGTTTTGGCCCTAGCGGCCGCTACGAGCAGTACTTC.

The chain links TRBV20-1 to TRBJ2-3; 7 nucleotides match TRBD1. There are 11 residues in the CDR3. The V segment lost 7 bases and the J segment 7 bases; nucleotides outside the gene matches: 5. The V gene's germline CDR1 is DFQATT and CDR2 SNEGSKA (reference sequence). In DNA, the CDR3 is TGCAGTGGTTACAGGGGAAATACGCAGTATTTT. Its protein product is CSGYRGNTQYF.

This clone occurred once. J is TRBJ1-5 and V is TRBV19; 9 nucleotides line up with TRBD1. Germline CDR1 reads LNHDA; CDR2 reads SQIVND (reference sequence). The CDR3 is 19 amino acids. V shed 7 bases, J shed 2 bases, and the junction held 18 bases outside the gene matches. The CDR3 region is CASTRGGQGGSFGNQPQHF. As DNA, the CDR3 is TGTGCCAGTACCAGGGGGGGACAGGGTGGATCTTTTGGCAATCAGCCCCAGCATTTT.

This clone has a handful of counts. This rearrangement joins TRBV27 to TRBJ1-6, with TRBD1 matching 7 bases. CDR3 length equals 12 residues. Germline V gene sequence: CDR1 MNHEY, CDR2 SMNVEV (reference sequence). J was trimmed by 9 bases and V by 5 bases; bases with no gene match: 1. For the CDR3, the DNA is TGTGCCAGCAGTGACAGGGTTTCACCCCTCCACTTT. Translation gives CASSDRVSPLHF.

This chain connects TRBV5-5 to TRBJ2-7; D is ambiguous. The V end lost 0 bases, the J end lost 0 bases, and 4 bases lay between the germline ends. CDR1 SGHKS and CDR2 YYEKEE come from the germline V gene (reference sequence). This CDR3 region has 13 residues. The CDR3 DNA follows: TGTGCCAGCAGCTTGGCCAGCTCCTACGAGCAGTACTTC. Protein: CASSLASSYEQYF.

This chain uses TRBV3-1 (or the pseudogene TRBV3-2) with TRBJ1-1; no definite D call. The V gene lost 4 bases and the J gene lost 0 bases, with 15 bases spanning the gap. This CDR3 contains 16 residues. Germline V gene lookup returns CDR1 LGHDT and CDR2 YNNKEL (reference sequence). CDR3 region: CASSRSGSGMNTEAFF. CDR3 nucleotides: TGTGCCAGCAGCCGGTCCGGGAGTGGGATGAACACTGAAGCTTTCTTT.

This clone came up once. The genes are TRBV15 and TRBJ2-7; possibly TRBD2 for D (5 bases). Deletions cut 0 bases from V and 6 bases from J, with 12 bases between. CDR3 length equals 14 residues. The germline V gene has CDR1 LNHNV and CDR2 YYDKDF (reference sequence). In DNA form, the CDR3 reads TGTGCCACCAGCAGAGATCTCTTCGGGGTCGAGCAGTACTTC. Its translation is CATSRDLFGVEQYF.

The chain combines TRBV5-1 with TRBJ2-5; tentatively, D is TRBD1 (8 bases). The CDR3 is made up of 15 amino acids. V lost 5 bases to trimming and J lost 5 bases, with 19 bases between them. Germline V gene lookup returns CDR1 SGHRS and CDR2 YFSETQ. The CDR3: CASSFTGGASETQYF. CDR3 DNA: TGCGCCAGCAGTTTTACAGGGGGGGCGTCGGAGACCCAGTACTTC.